This section outlines one T cell receptor (beta chain) sequence together with its context. This clone's antigen is unknown. No base-level quality is on record; no much larger clone is a single base apart. TCRbeta CDR3 regions were amplified from genomic DNA by means of the immunoSEQ Assay, a bias-controlled multiplex PCR. Per the source publication's procedure: Within the assay, amplification of reference gene primers was used to estimate how many nucleated cells each sample contained. To quantify the absolute abundance of each unique TCRbeta CDR3 rearrangement, sequence reads were collapsed and filtered. For each sample, productive Simpson clonality was calculated as the square root of Simpson's diversity index over productive rearrangements. Entries here come from immuneACCESS through TCRdb and include only in-frame sequences with V and J called. Some clones fail to appear in such tables; in the studies checked, an unresolved V gene covers under half of the shortfall, and the cause of the remainder is unknown. V and J calls and clone size are those listed in that table; D and trimming were worked out from the DNA. The sample has under 80,000 clones on record, 86% of them singletons. Jointly, the top ten make up about a sixth of the sample.

The sample is drawn from a study of blood T cell repertoires in COVID-19 (dated by TCRdb to the early 2020s). With regard to the full study: The collaborator samples originated in the United States, Italy and Spain and spanned the acute and convalescent phases of COVID-19. The material from the prospective study consisted of cDNA or gDNA derived from T cells, B-cell-depleted T cells, or PBMCs. The dataset comprised deeply sampled blood TCRbeta repertoires from subjects exposed to, actively infected with, or recovered from COVID-19. A freely available public database, intended as a resource for researchers studying the immune response to SARS-CoV-2, is where the repertoires were released. Samples were obtained from the ongoing ImmuneRACE study (first 160 participants) and from over 1,000 subjects provided by 6 global collaborators. Sample metadata almost always included a de-identified subject ID, COVID-19 status, age in years and sex. HLA class I and class II types, where available, came from metadata supplied by the sample provider rather than from assay-based typing. Broader findings and caveats from the paper: How much clinical and demographic metadata was included differed by source and by participant, and the metadata was provided uncurated.

CDR3 length: 17 amino acids, cysteine to phenylalanine. The entry retains the CDR3 DNA only, 51 bases that are in frame from base 1. CDR1 and CDR2 were assigned from the germline V gene as MDHEN and SYDVKM. After removal of 0 bases from V and 5 bases from J, the junction retains 5 bases not matched to a gene. Collaborating institutions collected whole blood in K2EDTA tubes following their own protocols. For TCRbeta analysis, collaborators shipped samples as frozen whole blood, isolated PBMCs, or DNA extracted from either of those sample types. The material sequenced was peripheral blood. The chain joins TRBV28 to TRBJ2-2, with 11 bases in between that match TRBD1. This TCR derives from a man older than 75 in a cohort sampled during active COVID-19. The bases are TGTGCCAGCAGTTTATGGGGGACAGGGGGTCGAACCGGGGAGCTGTTTTTT. This sequence encodes CASSLWGTGGRTGELFF.